This TCR beta chain was sequenced for a study of cytomegalovirus exposure and HLA in healthy donors. Primers for the PCR totalled 60 Vbeta and 13 Jbeta. Repertoires were generated with immunoSEQ multiplex PCR, while TCRdb's copy carries only in-frame clones and drops some. In all, the sample yields roughly 79,000 clones. Germline V CDR1 and CDR2: SGHRS, YFSETQ. This CDR3 is built from 15 residues. After removal of 1 base from V and 4 bases from J, the junction contained 5 bases not matched to a gene. The TCR sequence derives from a man younger than 45 in good health and CMV-seronegative. The rearrangement uses TRBV5-1 and TRBJ2-1; TRBD1 agrees at 7 bases. Sample: PBMCs. CDR3 coding DNA: TGCGCCAGCAGCTTGCAAGGGGGCAGGTACAATGAGCAGTTCTTC. It yields the protein CASSLQGGRYNEQFF.